This T cell receptor (beta chain) originates from a study of T cell responses to AZD1222 COVID-19 vaccine. Notes on the study in general: The span of vaccine-associated CD4 TCRs extended across spike, with dominance at 160-218 and 743-854. The peak T cell response came first, and repertoires were sampled only after it.

The CDR3 covers 15 residues. V dropped 5 bases and J dropped 2; count of bases not matched to a gene: 5. In germline, CDR1 is SNHLY, CDR2 FYNNEI. About this clone: Its matching antigen is unknown.

Profiling relied on immunoSEQ multiplex PCR, and the TCRdb table lists in-frame clones only, not all of them. Counted here are 150,000 to 200,000 clones, around 90% occurring once; the ten biggest clones make up under 7.5%. The source was peripheral blood, collected on day 0 of AZD1222 vaccination. This rearrangement joins TRBV2 to TRBJ2-5, with 10 bases lining up with TRBD2. The receptor was isolated from an adult in good health. The CDR3 DNA is TGTGCCAGCAGTACCTCACTAGCGGGACAAGAGACCCAGTACTTC. Protein sequence: CASSTSLAGQETQYF. The complete variable domain, with remaining parts taken from reference TRBV2 and TRBJ2-5, reads EPEVTQTPSHQVTQMGQEVILRCVPISNHLYFYWYRQILGQKVEFLVSFYNNEISEKSEIFDDQFSVERPDGSNFTLKIRSTKLEDSAMYFCASSTSLAGQETQYFGPGTRLLVL.